This TCR beta chain derives from a study of control samples from healthy donors and cancer patients. V was cut by 0 bases and J by 0 bases, with 26 bases left in between. Germline V CDR1 and CDR2: LNHDA, SQIVND (reference sequence). The CDR3 sequence is 21 residues long. The assay was immunoSEQ multiplex PCR, and TCRdb's table has in-frame clones only and misses some. The sample holds roughly 98,000 clones, more than 80% seen once. The sequence was collected from a man aged 18 to 29 in good health. The sequenced sample was blood. This sequence joins TRBV19 and TRBJ1-1; TRBD1 might be the D (6 bases). Here the CDR3 DNA reads TGTGCCAGTAGTATAGATCAAGGTGTTCTTGGAGTTGGGGACATGAACACTGAAGCTTTCTTT. Protein sequence: CASSIDQGVLGVGDMNTEAFF.